The TCR beta chain under discussion was sequenced for a study of shared clonotypes between healthy human individuals. Here immunoSEQ multiplex PCR was the method, and the copy in TCRdb shows in-frame clones only, minus some. Of around 940,000 clones in the sample, 76% were seen once. Note on this clone: Its specificity is not known.

Study outcomes and limitations: For naive CD4 cells, roughly 5% of clonotypes were shared across a handful of donors.

Trimming cost V 3 bases and J 5 bases, with 23 bases left between them. The CDR3 loop spans 18 amino acids. The germline V gene encodes CDR1 LNHNV and CDR2 YYDKDF (reference sequence). The clonotype was recovered from a man in his late teens or twenties in good health. Sequencing was carried out using memory CD4+ T cells sorted from blood. Sample subset: CD45RA-negative fraction. This chain uses TRBV15 with TRBJ1-5; perhaps TRBD1 as D (5 bases). CDR3 protein: CATSRSWQGSPSDQPQHF. The CDR3 DNA is TGTGCCACCAGCAGGTCTTGGCAGGGAAGTCCCTCGGATCAGCCCCAGCATTTT.